Below are 18 T cell receptor beta chains sequenced from a single sample in a study of CD8+CD57+ T cells in acquired aplastic anemia. The study profiled TCR beta VDJ and CDR3 using genomic DNA as template. TCRdb re-called the reads through MiXCR, storing one row per CDR3 protein. The sample has some 140,000 distinct CDR3 sequences; over 50% are singletons. Patients picked for sequencing had shown CD8+CD57+ cell expansion detected by flow cytometry. Sequenced material: sorted CD4+, CD8+, or CD8+CD57+ T cells (not recorded which) from PBMCs. These TCRs come from a human donor with aplastic anemia.

The V and J genes are TRBV9 and TRBJ2-3; tentatively, D is TRBD2 (5 bases). CDR3 length: 15 residues. From germline, CDR1 is SGDLS and CDR2 YYNGEE. The V end lost 3 bases, the J end lost 5 bases, and 16 bases lay between the germline ends. CDR3 nucleotide sequence: TGTGCCAGCAGCGGGACTCCTCTTGGGGTAGATACGCAGTATTTT. This sequence encodes CASSGTPLGVDTQYF.

The chain employs TRBV19 and TRBJ1-5; no clear D gene. The V end was cut by 3 bases, the J end by 0 bases, with 9 bases between. Germline CDR1 is LNHDA and CDR2 is SQIVND (reference sequence). The CDR3 runs 15 residues. CDR3 loop: CASSISSNSNQPQHF. For the CDR3, the DNA is TGTGCCAGTAGTATTTCCAGCAATAGCAATCAGCCCCAGCATTTT.

The chain employs TRBV2 and TRBJ1-5, with D unresolved. The CDR3 contains 13 residues. Trimming shortened V by 7 bases and J by 4 bases, and 11 bases separated the two germline ends. Looked up from germline, CDR1 is SNHLY and CDR2 is FYNNEI. In DNA, the CDR3 is TGTGCCAGCAATGGACCACCAAATCAGCCCCAGCATTTT. Amino acid sequence: CASNGPPNQPQHF.

The table lists this clonotype with a few counts. The chain is built from TRBV2 and TRBJ2-7, with D unclear. The V end lost 7 bases, the J end lost 5 bases, and 12 bases lay between the germline ends. The germline V gene has CDR1 SNHLY and CDR2 FYNNEI. CDR3 length: 12 amino acids. The CDR3 bases are TGTGCCAGCACCGGTGGGGTGGACGAGCAGTACTTC. Translated, it gives CASTGGVDEQYF.

The rearrangement joins TRBV20-1 to TRBJ2-7; D remains ambiguous. CDR1 and CDR2 from the germline V gene are DFQATT and SNEGSKA (reference sequence). CDR3 length: 14 residues. The V and J ends lost 3 bases and 3 bases respectively, with 15 bases between them. CDR3 DNA: TGCAGTGCTAGGGCGAGTCAGGCAATCTACGAGCAGTACTTC. Translation: CSARASQAIYEQYF.

J is TRBJ2-3 and V is TRBV24-1; possibly TRBD2 for D (5 bases). The CDR3 extends over 14 amino acids. Trimming took off 4 bases at V and 11 bases at J, with 18 bases between the two ends. CDR1 KGHDR and CDR2 SFDVKD come from the germline V gene. The DNA of the CDR3 is TGTGCCACCAGTGACCCCGGGGTGAACAATGAGCAGTATTTT. Protein: CATSDPGVNNEQYF.

On this clonotype: This clone may be a read error of a much larger clone one base away. The chain combines TRBV6-5 with TRBJ2-5, with TRBD2 matching 12 bases. After removal of 2 bases from V and 4 bases from J, the junction contained 2 bases not matched to a gene. CDR3 size: 15 residues. CDR1 and CDR2 from the germline V gene are MNHEY and SVGAGI. The CDR3 sequence is CASSYPSGGAETQYF. The CDR3 nucleotides are TGTGCCAGCAGTTACCCTAGCGGGGGGGCAGAGACCCAGTACTTC.

This clonotype was recorded once. The chain uses TRBV28 and TRBJ2-5; D is perhaps TRBD1 (6 bases). The ends were cut back, 6 bases at V and 5 bases at J, with 19 bases in the middle. The CDR3 runs 15 residues. The germline V gene has CDR1 MDHEN and CDR2 SYDVKM. The CDR3 reads CASSSSKGVRETQYF. Written as DNA, the CDR3 is TGTGCCAGCAGCTCAAGCAAGGGGGTTCGTGAGACCCAGTACTTC.

This clonotype was seen a single time. The chain employs TRBV24-1 and TRBJ1-5; D gene uncertain. The CDR3 is 15 amino acids. Between the trimmed V and J ends, which lost 12 bases and 3 bases, there was a span of 20 bases. Germline lookup yields CDR1 KGHDR and CDR2 SFDVKD. The CDR3, as DNA: TGTGCCGTCCCCCTGCCCCGGGATCCCAATCAGCCCCAGCATTTT. This sequence encodes CAVPLPRDPNQPQHF.

This clonotype was seen repeatedly, ten times or more. J is TRBJ1-2 and V is TRBV6-1; TRBD1 might be the D (6 bases). The V gene lost 5 bases and the J gene lost 4 bases, with 17 bases spanning the gap. The germline V gene encodes CDR1 MNHNS and CDR2 SASEGT. This CDR3 has 15 amino acids. The CDR3 DNA reads TGTGCCAGCAGTCCAACCGGGGGACAATTCTATGGCTACACCTTC. Its translation: CASSPTGGQFYGYTF.

The chain links TRBV10-1 to TRBJ2-5, with 15 nucleotides matching TRBD2. The germline gives CDR1 WNHNN, CDR2 SYGVQD (reference sequence). J gave up 5 bases and V 3 bases, and 4 bases lay outside the gene matches. This CDR3 is built from 16 residues. In DNA, the CDR3 is TGCGCCAGCAGTGATGGACTAGCGGGAGGGCCGGAGACCCAGTACTTC. The encoded protein is CASSDGLAGGPETQYF.

Remarks on this clonotype: A read error may be the cause here, since a much bigger clone is one base away. The chain is built from TRBV11-2 and TRBJ2-7, with TRBD1 matching 7 bases. Germline CDR1 is SGHAT and CDR2 is FQNNGV. This CDR3 region has 14 residues. The DNA for the CDR3 is TGTGCCAGCAGCTACGGGACAGCTACCTACGAGCAGTGCTTC. As protein: CASSYGTATYEQCF.

The genes are TRBV19 and TRBJ2-3; unclear D gene. The CDR3 loop spans 14 amino acids. The V and J ends lost 4 bases and 5 bases respectively, with 13 bases between them. Germline V lookup: CDR1 LNHDA, CDR2 SQIVND (reference sequence). CDR3 coding DNA: TGTGCCAGTAGTACAATCCCGACGGGAGATACGCAGTATTTT. The encoded protein is CASSTIPTGDTQYF.

The chain carries TRBV24-1 and TRBJ1-2, with D unresolved. The CDR3 spans 13 residues. CDR1 is KGHDR, CDR2 SFDVKD, per germline. Trimming cost V 4 bases and J 8 bases, with 13 bases left between them. CDR3 sequence: CATSESQARGYTF. In DNA form, the CDR3 reads TGTGCCACCAGTGAAAGCCAGGCTCGGGGCTACACCTTC.

The rearrangement links TRBV10-2 to TRBJ2-1; 7 nucleotides line up with TRBD1. With V trimmed by 3 bases and J by 4 bases, 9 bases remained unmatched. CDR1 is WSHSY, CDR2 SAAADI, per germline. There are 16 residues in the CDR3. This chain's CDR3 is CASSDGRQGLYNEQFF. CDR3 DNA sequence: TGCGCCAGCAGTGATGGTAGACAGGGCCTATACAATGAGCAGTTCTTC.

This clonotype was observed a handful of times. The chain combines TRBV10-3 with TRBJ1-1; D unresolved. Germline V gene lookup returns CDR1 ENHRY and CDR2 SYGVKD. V was clipped by 11 bases and J by 1 base, with 8 bases between them. The CDR3 length is 11 residues. The CDR3 spells CAARQNTEAFF. The CDR3 DNA follows: TGTGCCGCCCGACAGAACACTGAAGCTTTCTTT.

Regarding this clonotype: Being one base from a much bigger clone, this may be a read error. The J gene is TRBJ2-2, the V gene TRBV2; weak D call: TRBD2 (5 bases). Germline V gene lookup returns CDR1 SNHLY and CDR2 FYNNEI. CDR3 length: 14 residues. The CDR3 DNA is TGTGCCAGCACCCCACTCAAGAACACCGGGGAGCTGTCTTTT. It codes for CASTPLKNTGELSF.

This clonotype has just a few counts. The J gene is TRBJ1-2, the V gene TRBV10-3, with unresolved D. Trimming left V 3 bases short and J 1 base short, with 12 bases between. The CDR3 sequence is 15 residues long. Per germline, CDR1 ENHRY and CDR2 SYGVKD. The CDR3 is CAISDLVTDNYGYTF. The CDR3 DNA reads TGTGCCATCAGTGACCTCGTGACGGATAACTATGGCTACACCTTC.